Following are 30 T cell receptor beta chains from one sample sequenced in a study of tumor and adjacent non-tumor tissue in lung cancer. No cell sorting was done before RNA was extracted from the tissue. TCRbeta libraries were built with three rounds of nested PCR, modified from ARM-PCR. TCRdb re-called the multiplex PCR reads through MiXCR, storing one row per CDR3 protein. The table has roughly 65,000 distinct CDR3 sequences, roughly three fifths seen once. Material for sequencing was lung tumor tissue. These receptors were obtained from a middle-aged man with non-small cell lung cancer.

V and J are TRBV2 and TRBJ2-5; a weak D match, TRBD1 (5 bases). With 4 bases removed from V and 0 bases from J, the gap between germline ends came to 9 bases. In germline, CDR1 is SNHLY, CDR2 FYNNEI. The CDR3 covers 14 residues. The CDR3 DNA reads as TGTGCCAGCAGTGGGCTAGGGGACCAAGAGACCCAGTACTTC. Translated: CASSGLGDQETQYF.

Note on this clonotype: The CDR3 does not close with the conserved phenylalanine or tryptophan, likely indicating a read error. This CDR3 reads CASNTGPDLYEQYI. The CDR3 DNA sequence: TGTGCCAGCAATACGGGACCCGACCTCTACGAGCAGTACATC. V is TRBV5-6 and J is TRBJ2-7; the D gene could be TRBD1 or TRBD2 (5 bases each). Germline V gene lookup returns CDR1 SGHDT and CDR2 YYEEEE. V dropped 6 bases and J dropped 3 bases, with 16 bases sitting between them. The length of the CDR3 is 14 residues.

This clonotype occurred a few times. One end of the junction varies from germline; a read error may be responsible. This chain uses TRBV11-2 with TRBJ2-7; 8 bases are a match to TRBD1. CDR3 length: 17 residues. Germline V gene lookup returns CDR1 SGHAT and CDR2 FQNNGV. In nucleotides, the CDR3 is TGTGCCAGCAGCTTAGACTCAGGGGGCGCCAGCTCCTACGGGCAGTACTTC. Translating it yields CASSLDSGGASSYGQYF.

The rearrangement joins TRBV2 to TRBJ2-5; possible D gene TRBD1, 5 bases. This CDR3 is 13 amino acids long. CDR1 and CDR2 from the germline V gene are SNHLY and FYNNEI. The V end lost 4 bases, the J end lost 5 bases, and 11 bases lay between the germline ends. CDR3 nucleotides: TGTGCCAGCAGTGGGGCAGGGTGGGAGACCCAGTACTTC. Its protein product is CASSGAGWETQYF.

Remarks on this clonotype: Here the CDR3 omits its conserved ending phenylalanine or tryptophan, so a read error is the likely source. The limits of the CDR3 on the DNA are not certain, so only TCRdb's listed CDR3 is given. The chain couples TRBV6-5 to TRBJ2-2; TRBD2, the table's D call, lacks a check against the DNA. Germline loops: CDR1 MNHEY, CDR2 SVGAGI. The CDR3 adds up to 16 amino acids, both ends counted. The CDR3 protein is CPSRLAGWGGAGELLY.

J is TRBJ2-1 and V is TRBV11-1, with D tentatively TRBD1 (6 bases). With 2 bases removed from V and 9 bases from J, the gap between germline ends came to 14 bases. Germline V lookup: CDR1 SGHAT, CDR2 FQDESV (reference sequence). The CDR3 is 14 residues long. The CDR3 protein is CASSLKRTDGEQFF. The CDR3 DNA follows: TGTGCCAGCAGCTTAAAACGGACAGACGGTGAGCAGTTCTTC.

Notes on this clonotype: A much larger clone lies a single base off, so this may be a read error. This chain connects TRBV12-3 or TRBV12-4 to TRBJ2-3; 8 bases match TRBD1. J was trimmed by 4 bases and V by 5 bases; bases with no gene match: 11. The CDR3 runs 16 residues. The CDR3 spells CASSNYRGEQSDTQYF. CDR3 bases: TGTGCCAGCAGTAACTACAGGGGGGAGCAGTCAGATACGCAGTATTTT.

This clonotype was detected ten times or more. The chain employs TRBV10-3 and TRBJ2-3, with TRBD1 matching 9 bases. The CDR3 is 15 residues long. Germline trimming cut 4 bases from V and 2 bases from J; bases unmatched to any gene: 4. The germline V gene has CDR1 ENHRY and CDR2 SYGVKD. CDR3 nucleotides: TGTGCCATCAGTGGGACAGGGGCGGACACAGATACGCAGTATTTT. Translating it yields CAISGTGADTDTQYF.

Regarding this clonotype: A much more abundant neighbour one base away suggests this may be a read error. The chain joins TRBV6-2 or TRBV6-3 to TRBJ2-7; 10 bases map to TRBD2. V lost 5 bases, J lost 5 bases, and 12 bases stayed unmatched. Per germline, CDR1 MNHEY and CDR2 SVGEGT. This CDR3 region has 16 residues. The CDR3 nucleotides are TGTGCCAGCAGTCTAAACCCTAGCGGGAGTTACAACGAGCAGTACTTC. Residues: CASSLNPSGSYNEQYF.

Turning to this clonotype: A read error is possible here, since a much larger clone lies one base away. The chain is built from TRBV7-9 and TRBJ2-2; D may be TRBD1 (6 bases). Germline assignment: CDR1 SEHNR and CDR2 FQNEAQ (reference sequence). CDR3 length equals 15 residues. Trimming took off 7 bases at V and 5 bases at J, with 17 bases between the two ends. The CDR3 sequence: CASTPGTRATGELFF. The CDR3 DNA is TGTGCCAGCACCCCCGGGACAAGGGCAACCGGGGAGCTGTTTTTT.

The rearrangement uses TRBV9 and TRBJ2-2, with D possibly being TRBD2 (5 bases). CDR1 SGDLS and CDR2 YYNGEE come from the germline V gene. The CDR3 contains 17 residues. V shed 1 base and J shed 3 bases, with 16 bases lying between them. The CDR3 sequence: CASSVPIRGADTGELFF. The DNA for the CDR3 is TGTGCCAGCAGCGTACCGATCCGGGGAGCGGACACCGGGGAGCTGTTTTTT.

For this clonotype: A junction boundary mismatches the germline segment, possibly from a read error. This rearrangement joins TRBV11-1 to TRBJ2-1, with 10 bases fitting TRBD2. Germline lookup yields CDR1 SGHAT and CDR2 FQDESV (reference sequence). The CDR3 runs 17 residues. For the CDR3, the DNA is TGTGCCAGCAGCTCCCACTTAGCGGGAGGTTCCTACAGTGAGCAGTTCTTC. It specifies CASSSHLAGGSYSEQFF.

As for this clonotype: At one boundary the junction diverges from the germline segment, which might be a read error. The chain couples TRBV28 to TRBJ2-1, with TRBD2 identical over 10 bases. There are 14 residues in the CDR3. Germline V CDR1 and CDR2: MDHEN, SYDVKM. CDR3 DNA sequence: TGTGCTAGCAGTCGGCTAGCGGGGGACAATGAGCGGTTCTTC. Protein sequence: CASSRLAGDNERFF.

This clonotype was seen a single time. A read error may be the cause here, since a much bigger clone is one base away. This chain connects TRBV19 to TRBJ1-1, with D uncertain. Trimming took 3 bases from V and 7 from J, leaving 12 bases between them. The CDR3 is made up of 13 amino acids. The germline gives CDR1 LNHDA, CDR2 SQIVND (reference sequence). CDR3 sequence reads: CASSMTVTIEAFF. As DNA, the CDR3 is TGTGCCAGTAGTATGACCGTGACAATTGAAGCTTTCTTT.

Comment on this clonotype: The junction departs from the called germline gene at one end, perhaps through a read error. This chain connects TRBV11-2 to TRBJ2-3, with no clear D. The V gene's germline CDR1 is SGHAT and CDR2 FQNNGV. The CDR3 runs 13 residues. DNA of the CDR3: TGTGCTAGCATCTTTGCGTCCACAGATACGCAGTATTTT. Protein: CASIFASTDTQYF.

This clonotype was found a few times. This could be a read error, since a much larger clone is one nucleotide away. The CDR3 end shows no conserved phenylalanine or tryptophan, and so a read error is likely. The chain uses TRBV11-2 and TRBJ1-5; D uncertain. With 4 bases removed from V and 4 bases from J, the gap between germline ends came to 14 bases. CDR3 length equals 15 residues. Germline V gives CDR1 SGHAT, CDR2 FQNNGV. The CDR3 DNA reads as TGTGCCAGCAGCTCCGATTCAGGCCGAAATCAGCCCCAGCATCTT. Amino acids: CASSSDSGRNQPQHL.

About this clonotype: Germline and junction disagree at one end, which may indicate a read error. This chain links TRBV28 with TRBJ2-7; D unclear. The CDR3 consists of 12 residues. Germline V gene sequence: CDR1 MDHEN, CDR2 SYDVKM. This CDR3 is CASSRPRSEQYF. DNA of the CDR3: TGCGCCAGCAGCCGCCCCCGGAGCGAGCAGTACTTC.

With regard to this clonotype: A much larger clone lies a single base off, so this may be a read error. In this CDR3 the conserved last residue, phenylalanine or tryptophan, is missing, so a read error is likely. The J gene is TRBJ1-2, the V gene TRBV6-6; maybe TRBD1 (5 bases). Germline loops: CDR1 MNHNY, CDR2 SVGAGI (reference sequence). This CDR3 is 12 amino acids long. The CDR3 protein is CAGGGVDYGYTL. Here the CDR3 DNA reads TGTGCGGGGGGTGGCGTAGACTATGGCTACACCCTC.

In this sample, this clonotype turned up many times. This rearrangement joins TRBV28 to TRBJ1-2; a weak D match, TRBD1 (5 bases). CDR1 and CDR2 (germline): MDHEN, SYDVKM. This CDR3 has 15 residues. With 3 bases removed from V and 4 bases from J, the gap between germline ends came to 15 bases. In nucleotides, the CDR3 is TGTGCCAGCAGTTTGGGGACGCGAATTTCCTATGGCTACACCTTC. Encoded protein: CASSLGTRISYGYTF.

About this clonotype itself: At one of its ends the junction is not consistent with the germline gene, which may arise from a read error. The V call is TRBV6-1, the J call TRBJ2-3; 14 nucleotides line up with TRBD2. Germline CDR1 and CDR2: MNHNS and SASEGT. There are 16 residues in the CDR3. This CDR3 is CASSGGLAGVADTRYF. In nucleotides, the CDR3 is TGTGCAAGCAGTGGGGGACTAGCGGGAGTGGCCGATACGCGGTATTTT.

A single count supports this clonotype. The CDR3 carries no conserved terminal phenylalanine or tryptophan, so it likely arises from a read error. The CDR3 DNA reads TGTGCCAGCGAGGCTAGCGGGAGGGCCGCGTTAACCTACAATGAGCAGTTCCTC. Protein: CASEASGRAALTYNEQFL. The V and J genes are TRBV12-3 or TRBV12-4 and TRBJ2-1, with TRBD2 matching over 12 bases. V was pared by 8 bases and J by 2 bases, with 13 bases of the junction left unmatched. This CDR3 has 18 residues.

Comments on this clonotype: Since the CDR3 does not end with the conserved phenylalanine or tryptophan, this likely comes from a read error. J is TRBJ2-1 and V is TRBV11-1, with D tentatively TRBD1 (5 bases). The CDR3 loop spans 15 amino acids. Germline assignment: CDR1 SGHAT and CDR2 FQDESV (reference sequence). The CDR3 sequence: CASSLDGQGHNDQFP. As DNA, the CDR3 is TGTGCCAGCAGCTTGGACGGGCAGGGCCACAATGATCAGTTCCCC.

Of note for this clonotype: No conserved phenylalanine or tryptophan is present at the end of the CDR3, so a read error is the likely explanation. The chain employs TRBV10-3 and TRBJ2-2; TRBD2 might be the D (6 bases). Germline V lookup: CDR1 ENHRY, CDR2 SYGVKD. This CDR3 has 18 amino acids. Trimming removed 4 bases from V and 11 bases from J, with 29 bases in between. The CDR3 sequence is CAISVRGSGPTNIGELFS. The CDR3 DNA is TGTGCCATCAGTGTGCGGGGATCCGGACCTACGAACATCGGAGAGCTGTTTTCT.

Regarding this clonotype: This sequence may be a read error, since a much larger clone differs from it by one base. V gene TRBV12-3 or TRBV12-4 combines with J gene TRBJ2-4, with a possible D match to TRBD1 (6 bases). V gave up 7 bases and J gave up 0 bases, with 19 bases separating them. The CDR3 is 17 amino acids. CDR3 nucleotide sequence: TGTGCCAGCATACCTGGGGGCCGCGGACTAGCCAAAAACATTCAGTACTTC. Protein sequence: CASIPGGRGLAKNIQYF.

The CDR3, as DNA: TGTGCCAGCAGTTTGGGCTACAATTCACCCCTCCACTTT. This translates into CASSLGYNSPLHF. The chain carries TRBV28 and TRBJ1-6; D not certain. The V gene lost 3 bases and the J gene lost 7 bases, with 7 bases spanning the gap. The CDR3 sequence is 13 residues long. The germline V gene encodes CDR1 MDHEN and CDR2 SYDVKM.

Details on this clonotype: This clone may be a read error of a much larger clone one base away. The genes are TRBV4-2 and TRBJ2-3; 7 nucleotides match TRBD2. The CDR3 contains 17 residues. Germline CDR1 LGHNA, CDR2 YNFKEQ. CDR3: CASRQDPWGGGKDTQYF. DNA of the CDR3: TGTGCCAGCAGACAAGATCCGTGGGGGGGGGGGAAAGATACGCAGTATTTT.

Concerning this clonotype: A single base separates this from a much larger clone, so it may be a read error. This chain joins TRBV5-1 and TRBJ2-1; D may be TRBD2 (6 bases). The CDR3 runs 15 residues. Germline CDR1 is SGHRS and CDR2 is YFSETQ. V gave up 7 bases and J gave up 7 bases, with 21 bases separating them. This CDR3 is CASGRTNGSANEQFF. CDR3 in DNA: TGCGCCAGCGGCCGGACTAACGGGAGTGCAAATGAGCAGTTCTTC.

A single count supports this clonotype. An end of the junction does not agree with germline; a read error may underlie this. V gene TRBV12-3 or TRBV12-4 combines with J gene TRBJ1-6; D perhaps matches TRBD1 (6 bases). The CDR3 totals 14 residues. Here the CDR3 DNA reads TGTGCCGGCAGTTTCGGACAGCCGAATTCACCCCTCCACTTT. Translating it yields CAGSFGQPNSPLHF.

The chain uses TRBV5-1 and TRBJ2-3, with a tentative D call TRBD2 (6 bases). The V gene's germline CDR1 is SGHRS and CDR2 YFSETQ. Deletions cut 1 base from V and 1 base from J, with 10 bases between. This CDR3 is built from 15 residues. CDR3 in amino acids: CASSLTGVGTDTQYF. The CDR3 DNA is TGCGCCAGCAGCTTGACGGGAGTCGGCACAGATACGCAGTATTTT.

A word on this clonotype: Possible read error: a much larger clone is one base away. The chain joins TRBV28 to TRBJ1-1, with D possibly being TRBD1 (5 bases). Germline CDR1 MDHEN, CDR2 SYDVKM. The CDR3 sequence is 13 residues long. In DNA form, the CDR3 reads TGTGCCAGCAGTTTCTACCTCGGGACTGAACCTTTCTTT. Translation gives CASSFYLGTEPFF.